This TCR beta chain was captured by sequencing in a study of control samples from healthy donors and cancer patients (dated by TCRdb to the early 2020s). The library was obtained by the immunoSEQ multiplex PCR assay. This immuneACCESS table, as held by TCRdb, lists in-frame sequences with V and J called but not all clones. Of the missing ones, under half trace to an unresolved V gene in checked studies; the others have no known cause. Across this sample there are 150,000 or so clones, with around 90% seen only once. The ten most abundant clones make up around 12% of the sample. About this clone: This clone's antigen is unknown. No much larger clone exists at a distance of one base, and base qualities are not known.

V is pared back by 6 bases and J by 5 bases, with 13 bases lying between the germline termini. Counted from cysteine to phenylalanine, this CDR3 has 14 amino acids. The kept DNA is CDR3 alone, 42 bases in frame from the first base. Sequences LNHDA (CDR1) and SQIVND (CDR2) are obtained from the germline V gene (reference sequence). Sequencing used blood. The rearrangement combines TRBV19 with TRBJ1-4; TRBD1 is perhaps the D gene, given 5 matching bases. This clonotype originated in a young man in good health. The CDR3 has the sequence CASRTGRMNEKLFF. Read as DNA, the sequence is TGTGCCAGTAGAACGGGACGGATGAATGAAAAACTGTTTTTT.